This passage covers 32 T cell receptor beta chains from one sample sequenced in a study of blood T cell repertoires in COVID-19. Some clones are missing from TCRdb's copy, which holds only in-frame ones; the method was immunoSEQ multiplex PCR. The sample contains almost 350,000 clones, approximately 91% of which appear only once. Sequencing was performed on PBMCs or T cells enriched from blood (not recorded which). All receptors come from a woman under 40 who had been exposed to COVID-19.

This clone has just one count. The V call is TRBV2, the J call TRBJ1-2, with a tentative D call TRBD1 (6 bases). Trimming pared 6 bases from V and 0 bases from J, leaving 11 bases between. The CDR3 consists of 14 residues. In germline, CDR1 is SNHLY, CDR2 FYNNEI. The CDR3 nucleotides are TGTGCCAGCAGCCGGGACAAGGCTAACTATGGCTACACCTTC. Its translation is CASSRDKANYGYTF.

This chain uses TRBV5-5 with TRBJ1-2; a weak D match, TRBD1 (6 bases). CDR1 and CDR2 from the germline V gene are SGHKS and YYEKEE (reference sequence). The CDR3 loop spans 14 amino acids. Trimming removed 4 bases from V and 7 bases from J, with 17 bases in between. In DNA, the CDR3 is TGTGCCAGCAGCCGGGACAATGAGGCTGGTGGCTACACCTTC. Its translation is CASSRDNEAGGYTF.

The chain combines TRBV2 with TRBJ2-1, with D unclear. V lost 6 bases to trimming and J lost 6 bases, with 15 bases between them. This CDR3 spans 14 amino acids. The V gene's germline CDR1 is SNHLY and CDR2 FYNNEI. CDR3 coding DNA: TGTGCCAGCAGGCCTCCTCGAGATCGCAATGAGCAGTTCTTC. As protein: CASRPPRDRNEQFF.

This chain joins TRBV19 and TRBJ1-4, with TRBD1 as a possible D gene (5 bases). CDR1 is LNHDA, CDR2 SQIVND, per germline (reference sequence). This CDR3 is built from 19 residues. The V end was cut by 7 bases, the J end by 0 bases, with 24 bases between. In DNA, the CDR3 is TGTGCCAGTAAGGTCGTGAGATTGCGGGGCAGAGCAACTAATGAAAAACTGTTTTTT. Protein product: CASKVVRLRGRATNEKLFF. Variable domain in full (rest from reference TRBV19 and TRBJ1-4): DGGITQSPKYLFRKEGQNVTLSCEQNLNHDAMYWYRQDPGQGLRLIYYSQIVNDFQKGDIAEGYSVSREKKESFPLTVTSAQKNPTAFYLCASKVVRLRGRATNEKLFFGSGTQLSVL.

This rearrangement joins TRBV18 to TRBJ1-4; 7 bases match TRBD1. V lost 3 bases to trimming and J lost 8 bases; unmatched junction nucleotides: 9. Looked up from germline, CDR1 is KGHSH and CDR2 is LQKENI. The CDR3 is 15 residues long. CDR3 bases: TGTGCCAGCTCACCGAACGACAGGGTCGGCGAAAAACTGTTTTTT. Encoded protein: CASSPNDRVGEKLFF.

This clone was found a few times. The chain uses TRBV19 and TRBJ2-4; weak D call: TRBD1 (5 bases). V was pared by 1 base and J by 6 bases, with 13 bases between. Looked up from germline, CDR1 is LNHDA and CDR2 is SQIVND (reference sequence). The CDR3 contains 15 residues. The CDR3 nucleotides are TGTGCCAGTAGTATAGGGGGCCAGATATTAAACATTCAGTACTTC. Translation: CASSIGGQILNIQYF.

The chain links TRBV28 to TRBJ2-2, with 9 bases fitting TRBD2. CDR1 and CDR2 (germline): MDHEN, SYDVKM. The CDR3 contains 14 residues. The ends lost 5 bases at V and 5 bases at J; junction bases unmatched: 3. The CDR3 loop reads CASSGLAGTGELFF. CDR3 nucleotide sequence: TGTGCCAGCAGTGGTCTAGCGGGAACCGGGGAGCTGTTTTTT.

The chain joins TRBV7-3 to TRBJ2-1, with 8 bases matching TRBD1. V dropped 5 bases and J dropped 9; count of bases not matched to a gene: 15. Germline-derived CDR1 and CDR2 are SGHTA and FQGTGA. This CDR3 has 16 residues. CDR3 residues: CASSGPFGTGRGEQFF. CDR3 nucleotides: TGTGCCAGCAGCGGCCCCTTCGGGACAGGACGGGGTGAGCAGTTCTTC.

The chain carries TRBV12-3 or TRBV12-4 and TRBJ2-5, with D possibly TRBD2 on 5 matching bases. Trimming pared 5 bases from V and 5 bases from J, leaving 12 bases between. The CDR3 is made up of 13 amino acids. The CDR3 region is CASSLTRWETQYF. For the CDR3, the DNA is TGTGCCAGCAGTCTAACTAGATGGGAGACCCAGTACTTC.

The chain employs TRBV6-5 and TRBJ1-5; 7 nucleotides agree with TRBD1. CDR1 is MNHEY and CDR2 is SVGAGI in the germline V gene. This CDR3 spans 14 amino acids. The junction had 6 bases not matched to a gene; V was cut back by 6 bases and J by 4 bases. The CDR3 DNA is TGTGCCAGCAGCACGACAGGGAGTAATCAGCCCCAGCATTTT. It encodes CASSTTGSNQPQHF.

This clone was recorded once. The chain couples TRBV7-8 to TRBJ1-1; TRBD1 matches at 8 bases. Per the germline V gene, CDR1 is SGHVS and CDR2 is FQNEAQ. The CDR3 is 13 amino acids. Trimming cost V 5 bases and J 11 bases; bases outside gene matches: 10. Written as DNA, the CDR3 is TGTGCCAGCAGCACTGACCGACAGGGGAAGGCTTTCTTT. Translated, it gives CASSTDRQGKAFF.

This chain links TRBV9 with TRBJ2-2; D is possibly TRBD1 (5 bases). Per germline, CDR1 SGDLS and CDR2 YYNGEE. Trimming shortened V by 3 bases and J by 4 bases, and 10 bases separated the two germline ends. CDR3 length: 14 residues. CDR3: CASSESRVTGELFF. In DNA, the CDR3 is TGTGCCAGCAGCGAGTCCAGGGTCACCGGGGAGCTGTTTTTT.

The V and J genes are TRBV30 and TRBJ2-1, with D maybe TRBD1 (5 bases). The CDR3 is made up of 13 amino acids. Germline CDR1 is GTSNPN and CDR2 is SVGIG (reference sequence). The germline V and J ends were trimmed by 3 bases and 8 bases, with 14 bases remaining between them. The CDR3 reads CAWRRTKGHEQFF. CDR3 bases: TGTGCCTGGAGGAGGACAAAGGGGCATGAGCAGTTCTTC.

In DNA form, the CDR3 reads TGCGCCAGCAGCCCCAGGGAACCTCGGAGCTCCTATAATTCACCCCTCCACTTT. Amino acids: CASSPREPRSSYNSPLHF. This rearrangement joins TRBV5-1 to TRBJ1-6; TRBD1 might be the D (5 bases). The CDR3 runs 18 residues. Trimming shortened V by 4 bases and J by 0 bases, and 17 bases separated the two germline ends. From germline, CDR1 is SGHRS and CDR2 YFSETQ. Full variable domain (rest looked up from reference TRBV5-1 and TRBJ1-6): KAGVTQTPRYLIKTRGQQVTLSCSPISGHRSVSWYQQTPGQGLQFLFEYFSETQRNKGNFPGRFSGRQFSNSRSEMNVSTLELGDSALYLCASSPREPRSSYNSPLHFGNGTRLTVT.

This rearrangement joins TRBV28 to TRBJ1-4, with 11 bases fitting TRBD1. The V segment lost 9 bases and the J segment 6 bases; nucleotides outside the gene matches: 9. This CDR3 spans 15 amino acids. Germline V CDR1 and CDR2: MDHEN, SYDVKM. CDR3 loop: CASSRGDRGDEKLFF. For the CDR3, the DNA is TGTGCCAGTTCCCGGGGGGACAGGGGGGATGAAAAACTGTTTTTT.

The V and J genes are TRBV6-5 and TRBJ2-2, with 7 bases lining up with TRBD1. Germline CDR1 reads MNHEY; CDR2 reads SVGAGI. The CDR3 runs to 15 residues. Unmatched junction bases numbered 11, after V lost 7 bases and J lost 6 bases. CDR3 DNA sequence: TGTGCCAGCAAGGGGGAGACAGGGTTCCCCGGGGAGCTGTTTTTT. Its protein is CASKGETGFPGELFF.

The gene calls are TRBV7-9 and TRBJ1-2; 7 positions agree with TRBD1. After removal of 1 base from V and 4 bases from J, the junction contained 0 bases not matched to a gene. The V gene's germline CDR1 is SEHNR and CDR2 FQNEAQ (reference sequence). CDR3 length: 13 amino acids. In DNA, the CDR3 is TGTGCCAGCAGCTTAGAGGGGGCCTATGGCTACACCTTC. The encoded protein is CASSLEGAYGYTF.

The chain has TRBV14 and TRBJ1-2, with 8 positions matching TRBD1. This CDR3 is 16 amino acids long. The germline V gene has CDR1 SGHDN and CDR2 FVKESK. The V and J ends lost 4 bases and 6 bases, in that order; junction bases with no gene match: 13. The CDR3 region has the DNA TGTGCCAGCAGCCCGGCCTGGGGGGCAGGGGGCGATGGCTACACCTTC. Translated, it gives CASSPAWGAGGDGYTF.

CDR3 in DNA: TGTGCCAGCAGGGGGACTAGCGGGAGTCGCTCCTACGAGCAGTACTTC. As protein: CASRGTSGSRSYEQYF. The chain links TRBV27 to TRBJ2-7; 14 bases agree with TRBD2. V was pared by 6 bases and J by 0 bases, with 4 bases of the junction left unmatched. The CDR3 runs to 16 residues. The V gene's germline CDR1 is MNHEY and CDR2 SMNVEV (reference sequence).

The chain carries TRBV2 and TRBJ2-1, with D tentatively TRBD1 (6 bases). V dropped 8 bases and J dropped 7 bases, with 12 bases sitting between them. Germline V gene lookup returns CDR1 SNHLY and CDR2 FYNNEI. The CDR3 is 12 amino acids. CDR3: CASQNQGNEQFF. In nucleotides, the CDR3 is TGTGCCAGCCAGAATCAGGGGAATGAGCAGTTCTTC. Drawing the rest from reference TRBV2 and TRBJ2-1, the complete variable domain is EPEVTQTPSHQVTQMGQEVILRCVPISNHLYFYWYRQILGQKVEFLVSFYNNEISEKSEIFDDQFSVERPDGSNFTLKIRSTKLEDSAMYFCASQNQGNEQFFGPGTRLTVL.

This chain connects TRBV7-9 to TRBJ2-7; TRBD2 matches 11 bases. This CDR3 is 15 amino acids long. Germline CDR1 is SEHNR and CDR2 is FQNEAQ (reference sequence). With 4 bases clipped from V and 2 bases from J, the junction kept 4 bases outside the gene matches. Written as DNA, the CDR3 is TGTGCCAGCAGCTCAATAGCGGGAGGGACCTACGAGCAGTACTTC. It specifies CASSSIAGGTYEQYF.

CDR3 sequence reads: CASSLRQRWGGDTQYF. The DNA of the CDR3 is TGTGCCAGCAGTTTGCGGCAGCGCTGGGGAGGAGATACGCAGTATTTT. The rearrangement links TRBV28 to TRBJ2-3, with a weak D call TRBD2 (6 bases). From germline, CDR1 is MDHEN and CDR2 SYDVKM. Between the trimmed V and J ends, which lost 3 bases and 5 bases, there was a span of 18 bases. The CDR3 runs to 16 residues.

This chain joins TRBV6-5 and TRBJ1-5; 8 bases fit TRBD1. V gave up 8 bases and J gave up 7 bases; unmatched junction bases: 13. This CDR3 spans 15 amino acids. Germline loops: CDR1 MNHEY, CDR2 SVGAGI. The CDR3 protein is CASATTGGSGQPQHF. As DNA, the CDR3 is TGTGCCAGCGCGACCACAGGGGGATCGGGCCAGCCCCAGCATTTT.

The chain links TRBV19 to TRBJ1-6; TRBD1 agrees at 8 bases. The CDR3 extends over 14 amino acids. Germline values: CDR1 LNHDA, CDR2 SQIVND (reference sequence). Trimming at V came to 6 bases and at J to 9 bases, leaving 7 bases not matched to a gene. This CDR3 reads CASSRQGPSSPLHF. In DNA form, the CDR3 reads TGTGCCAGTAGCCGACAGGGGCCTAGTTCACCCCTCCACTTT.

The CDR3 here is CASSIAPSGRVFSYNEQFF. As DNA, the CDR3 is TGTGCCAGTAGTATTGCGCCTAGCGGGAGGGTATTTTCCTACAATGAGCAGTTCTTC. The V call is TRBV19, the J call TRBJ2-1; TRBD2 matches at 12 bases. V shed 3 bases and J 1 base; nucleotides not matched to a gene: 10. The CDR3 extends over 19 amino acids. Germline values: CDR1 LNHDA, CDR2 SQIVND (reference sequence).

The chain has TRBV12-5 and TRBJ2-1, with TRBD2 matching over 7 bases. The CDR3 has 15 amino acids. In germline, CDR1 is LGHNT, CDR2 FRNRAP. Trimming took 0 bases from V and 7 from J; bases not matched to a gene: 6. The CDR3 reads CASGLVAVGGNEQFF. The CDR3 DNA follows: TGTGCTAGTGGTTTGGTAGCGGTGGGGGGGAATGAGCAGTTCTTC.

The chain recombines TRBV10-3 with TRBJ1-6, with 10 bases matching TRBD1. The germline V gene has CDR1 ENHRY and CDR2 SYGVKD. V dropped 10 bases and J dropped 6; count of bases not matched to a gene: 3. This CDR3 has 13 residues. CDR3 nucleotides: TGTGCCACAGGGACAGGGGCTAATTCACCCCTCCACTTT. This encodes CATGTGANSPLHF.

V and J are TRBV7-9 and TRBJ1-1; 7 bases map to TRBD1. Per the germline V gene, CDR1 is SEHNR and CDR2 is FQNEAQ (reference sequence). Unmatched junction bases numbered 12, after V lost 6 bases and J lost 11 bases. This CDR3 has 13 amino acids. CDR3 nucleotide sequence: TGTGCCAGCAGGAGGGGGACAGCCGGTGGGGCTTTCTTT. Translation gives CASRRGTAGGAFF. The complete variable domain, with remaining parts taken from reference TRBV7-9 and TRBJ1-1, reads DTGVSQNPRHKITKRGQNVTFRCDPISEHNRLYWYRQTLGQGPEFLTYFQNEAQLEKSRLLSDRFSAERPKGSFSTLEIQRTEQGDSAMYLCASRRGTAGGAFFGQGTRLTVV.

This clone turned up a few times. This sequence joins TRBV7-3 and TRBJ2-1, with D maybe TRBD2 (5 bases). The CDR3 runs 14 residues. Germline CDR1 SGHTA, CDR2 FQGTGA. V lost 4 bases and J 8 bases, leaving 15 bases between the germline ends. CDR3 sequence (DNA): TGTGCCAGCAGCTCCAGTTATCCCGGGGATGAGCAGTTCTTC. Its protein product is CASSSSYPGDEQFF.

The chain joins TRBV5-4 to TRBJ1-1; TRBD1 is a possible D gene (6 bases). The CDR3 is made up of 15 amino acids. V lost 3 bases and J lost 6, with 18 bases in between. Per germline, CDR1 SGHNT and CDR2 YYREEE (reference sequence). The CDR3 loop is CASSWAGGGQAEAFF. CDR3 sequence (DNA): TGTGCCAGCAGCTGGGCTGGGGGGGGGCAGGCTGAAGCTTTCTTT.

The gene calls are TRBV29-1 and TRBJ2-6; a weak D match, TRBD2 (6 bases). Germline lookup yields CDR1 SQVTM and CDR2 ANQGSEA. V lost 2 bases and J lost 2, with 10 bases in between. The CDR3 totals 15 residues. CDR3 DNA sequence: TGCAGCGTTGAATTGGGGGGTACTGGGGCCAACGTCCTGACTTTC. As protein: CSVELGGTGANVLTF.

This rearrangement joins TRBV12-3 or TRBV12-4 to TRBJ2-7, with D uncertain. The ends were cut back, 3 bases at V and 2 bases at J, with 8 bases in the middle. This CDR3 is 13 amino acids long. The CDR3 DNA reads TGTGCCAGCAGTTTTGGAGTTACCTACGAGCAGTACTTC. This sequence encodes CASSFGVTYEQYF.